This T cell receptor (beta chain) appears in the sequencing data of a study of identifying expanded T cells in peripheral blood. Healthy donors had no documented immune events, such as infections, while sampled. This clone was counted only a few times. The antigen remains undetermined. The germline V gene has CDR1 MNHNY and CDR2 SVGAGI (reference sequence). This CDR3 is built from 16 residues. Trimming cost V 5 bases and J 5 bases, with 19 bases left between them. The method was immunoSEQ multiplex PCR; TCRdb's version includes in-frame clones alone and lacks a portion of them. This sample has over 70,000 clones, with roughly 91% found just once. Findings and caveats of the study: About 1.3 clones differed between technical replicates, versus about 16 and 19 over time. Variance in clone template counts between approximately 2-week samples significantly increased with total template count across all healthy donors.

The specimen sequenced was blood. The receptor comes from a person aged 18 to 75 in good health. The V gene is TRBV6-6, the J gene TRBJ2-4, with TRBD2 as a possible D gene (5 bases). CDR3 nucleotide sequence: TGTGCCAGCAGTCGCCTGACTGTGGCGAGGGAAAACATTCAGTACTTC. It specifies CASSRLTVARENIQYF.